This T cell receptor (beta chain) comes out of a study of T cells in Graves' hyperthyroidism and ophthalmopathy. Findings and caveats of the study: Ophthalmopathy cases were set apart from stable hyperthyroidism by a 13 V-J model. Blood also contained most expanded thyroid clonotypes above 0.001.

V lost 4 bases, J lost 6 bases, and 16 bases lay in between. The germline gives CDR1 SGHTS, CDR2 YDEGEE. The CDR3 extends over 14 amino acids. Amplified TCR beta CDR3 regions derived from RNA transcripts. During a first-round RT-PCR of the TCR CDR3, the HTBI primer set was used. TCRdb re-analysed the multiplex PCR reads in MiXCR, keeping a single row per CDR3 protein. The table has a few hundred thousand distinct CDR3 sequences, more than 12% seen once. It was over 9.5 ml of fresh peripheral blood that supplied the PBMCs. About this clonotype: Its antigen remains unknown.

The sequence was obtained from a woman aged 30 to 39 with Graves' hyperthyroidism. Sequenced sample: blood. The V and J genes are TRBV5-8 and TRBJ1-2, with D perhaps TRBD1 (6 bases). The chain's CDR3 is CASSPPGGGNGYTF. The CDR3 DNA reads TGTGCCAGCAGCCCCCCGGGAGGGGGAAATGGCTACACCTTC.